These 26 T cell receptor beta chains share one sample of origin, sequenced in a study of blood T cell repertoires in COVID-19. The assay was immunoSEQ multiplex PCR, and TCRdb's table has in-frame clones only and misses some. The sample comprises about 270,000 clones, 65% to 90% of which are singletons, and about 9.1% rests with the top ten. Sequencing used PBMCs or T cells enriched from blood (not recorded which). Source of these receptors: a woman between 45 and 65 years old with acute COVID-19.

The V gene is TRBV5-1, the J gene TRBJ2-2, with D uncertain. Trimming took off 3 bases at V and 2 bases at J, with 14 bases between the two ends. The CDR3 is made up of 16 amino acids. Looked up from germline, CDR1 is SGHRS and CDR2 is YFSETQ. CDR3 coding DNA: TGCGCCAGCAGCTCCTCCGGAGTGAGAAACACCGGGGAGCTGTTTTTT. It specifies CASSSSGVRNTGELFF.

The rearrangement joins TRBV30 to TRBJ2-3; TRBD1 agrees at 11 bases. Unmatched junction bases numbered 3, after V lost 7 bases and J lost 3 bases. The CDR3 runs to 13 residues. Germline-derived CDR1 and CDR2 are GTSNPN and SVGIG (reference sequence). This CDR3 is CASGQGETDTQYF. The CDR3, as DNA: TGTGCCTCGGGACAGGGGGAGACAGATACGCAGTATTTT. Full variable domain (remainder filled in from reference TRBV30 and TRBJ2-3): SQTIHQWPATLVQPVGSPLSLECTVEGTSNPNLYWYRQAAGRGLQLLFYSVGIGQISSEVPQNLSASRPQDRQFILSSKKLLLSDSGFYLCASGQGETDTQYFGPGTRLTVL.

The chain has TRBV9 and TRBJ2-5; 8 nucleotides align to TRBD2. The CDR3 length is 15 residues. Germline lookup yields CDR1 SGDLS and CDR2 YYNGEE. After removal of 4 bases from V and 4 bases from J, the junction contained 9 bases not matched to a gene. The CDR3 is CASSFSTSASETQYF. CDR3 coding DNA: TGTGCCAGCAGCTTTTCGACTAGCGCGTCAGAGACCCAGTACTTC.

The V and J genes are TRBV6-6 and TRBJ1-1, with D possibly being TRBD1 (6 bases). In germline, CDR1 is MNHNY, CDR2 SVGAGI (reference sequence). This CDR3 has 13 amino acids. V was shortened by 10 bases and J by 5 bases, with 17 bases between the two germline ends. CDR3: CAISRGEETEAFF. Written as DNA, the CDR3 is TGTGCCATATCCAGGGGAGAGGAGACTGAAGCTTTCTTT.

Written as DNA, the CDR3 is TGTGCCAGCAGCACCGGACAGACGAACACCGGGGAGCTGTTTTTT. As protein: CASSTGQTNTGELFF. The chain uses TRBV9 and TRBJ2-2, with D possibly TRBD1 on 6 matching bases. The CDR3 has 15 residues. The V end was cut by 4 bases, the J end by 0 bases, with 10 bases between. Per germline, CDR1 SGDLS and CDR2 YYNGEE.

CDR3 nucleotides: TGTGCCAGCAGCGGCGGCCGACTTAGCAATCAGCCCCAGCATTTT. Protein: CASSGGRLSNQPQHF. The rearrangement joins TRBV7-9 to TRBJ1-5; D not resolved. V was shortened by 5 bases and J by 0 bases, with 11 bases between the two germline ends. The CDR3 consists of 15 residues. Germline lookup yields CDR1 SEHNR and CDR2 FQNEAQ (reference sequence).

J is TRBJ2-3 and V is TRBV5-1, with 13 bases fitting TRBD2. The V gene's germline CDR1 is SGHRS and CDR2 YFSETQ. The CDR3 contains 15 residues. Trimming took 4 bases from V and 4 from J; bases not matched to a gene: 3. CDR3 in DNA: TGCGCCAGCAGCCCACTAGCGGGGGGGCCAGATACGCAGTATTTT. Translation gives CASSPLAGGPDTQYF.

This clone was seen only once. The chain has TRBV6-5 and TRBJ1-5, with no clear D. CDR1 is MNHEY and CDR2 is SVGAGI in the germline V gene. V was trimmed by 5 bases and J by 5 bases, leaving 13 bases between them. The CDR3 length is 14 residues. CDR3 in DNA: TGTGCCAGCAGTAGAGGCCTCGGGGATCAGCCCCAGCATTTT. This gives the protein CASSRGLGDQPQHF.

The CDR3 region has the DNA TGTGCCATCACGGGATCACCTAATCAGCCCCAGCATTTT. The encoded protein is CAITGSPNQPQHF. V is TRBV10-3 and J is TRBJ1-5; D call uncertain. The CDR3 runs 13 residues. Germline CDR1 ENHRY, CDR2 SYGVKD. V lost 7 bases, J lost 4 bases, and 11 bases lay in between.

The chain joins TRBV10-1 to TRBJ1-1, with 7 bases identical to TRBD1. The CDR3 sequence is 15 residues long. Germline values: CDR1 WNHNN, CDR2 SYGVQD (reference sequence). V trimming: 0 bases; J trimming: 0 bases; junction bases outside the gene matches: 1. CDR3 amino acids: CASSESGQVNTEAFF. CDR3 DNA: TGCGCCAGCAGTGAGTCTGGACAGGTGAACACTGAAGCTTTCTTT.

About this clone: The same CDR3 is also encoded by other DNA sequences in this sample. The rearrangement uses TRBV5-1 and TRBJ1-2; D uncertain. Trimming shortened V by 1 base and J by 2 bases, and 6 bases separated the two germline ends. The CDR3 has 13 amino acids. Germline loops: CDR1 SGHRS, CDR2 YFSETQ. Here the CDR3 DNA reads TGCGCCAGCAGCTTGACCGCGAACTATGGCTACACCTTC. As protein: CASSLTANYGYTF.

The V and J genes are TRBV7-3 and TRBJ1-2; 7 bases are shared with TRBD1. Germline-derived CDR1 and CDR2 are SGHTA and FQGTGA. CDR3 length: 14 residues. V trimming: 3 bases; J trimming: 8 bases; junction bases outside the gene matches: 9. This CDR3 reads CASSFHQGGEGYTF. The CDR3 DNA is TGTGCCAGCAGCTTCCATCAGGGGGGCGAGGGCTACACCTTC.

The rearrangement uses TRBV30 and TRBJ1-4; no clear D gene. Germline V CDR1 and CDR2: GTSNPN, SVGIG (reference sequence). The V and J ends lost 5 bases and 0 bases respectively, with 16 bases between them. The CDR3 is 16 residues long. For the CDR3, the DNA is TGTGCCTGGGGAGGGCAGGCAGGCTCAACTAATGAAAAACTGTTTTTT. Translated: CAWGGQAGSTNEKLFF.

The table lists this clone with a count of one. CDR3 region: CASSLGVIEAFF. The CDR3 DNA follows: TGTGCCAGTAGTCTAGGAGTGATCGAAGCTTTCTTT. V usage is TRBV19 and J usage is TRBJ1-1; D gene ambiguous. The CDR3 totals 12 residues. CDR1 is LNHDA and CDR2 is SQIVND in the germline V gene (reference sequence). V was shortened by 5 bases and J by 8 bases, with 12 bases between the two germline ends. Full variable domain (missing parts from reference TRBV19 and TRBJ1-1): DGGITQSPKYLFRKEGQNVTLSCEQNLNHDAMYWYRQDPGQGLRLIYYSQIVNDFQKGDIAEGYSVSREKKESFPLTVTSAQKNPTAFYLCASSLGVIEAFFGQGTRLTVV.

V gene TRBV19 combines with J gene TRBJ2-1; 8 nucleotides agree with TRBD2. V was clipped by 6 bases and J by 8 bases; unmatched bases: 3. CDR3 length equals 12 residues. The germline V gene encodes CDR1 LNHDA and CDR2 SQIVND (reference sequence). The DNA of the CDR3 is TGTGCCAGTAGCGGGGGGGCATATGAGCAGTTCTTC. Translating it yields CASSGGAYEQFF.

The chain links TRBV4-3 to TRBJ2-3; D is unclear. Trimming took off 0 bases at V and 2 bases at J, with 12 bases between the two ends. This CDR3 has 16 residues. The germline gives CDR1 LGHNA, CDR2 YSLEER. CDR3 region: CASSQDGTTHTDTQYF. CDR3 in DNA: TGCGCCAGCAGCCAAGATGGCACTACACACACAGATACGCAGTATTTT.

For the CDR3, the DNA is TGTGCCAGCAGTTCGGGAAGGCCCGGGGGAGCTTTCTTT. This encodes CASSSGRPGGAFF. The rearrangement uses TRBV2 and TRBJ1-1; possible D gene TRBD1, 5 bases. The CDR3 contains 13 residues. Per germline, CDR1 SNHLY and CDR2 FYNNEI. With 5 bases removed from V and 10 bases from J, the gap between germline ends came to 17 bases.

V gene TRBV19 combines with J gene TRBJ1-6; no firm D call. Germline values: CDR1 LNHDA, CDR2 SQIVND (reference sequence). V lost 3 bases and J 4 bases, leaving 7 bases between the germline ends. The CDR3 sequence is 14 residues long. CDR3 DNA sequence: TGTGCCAGTAGTATCGGAGCTTATAATTCACCCCTCCACTTT. This encodes CASSIGAYNSPLHF.

The CDR3: CATLEQGGYGYTF. The CDR3 nucleotides are TGTGCCACCTTGGAGCAGGGCGGCTATGGCTACACCTTC. This rearrangement joins TRBV6-5 to TRBJ1-2; weak D call: TRBD1 (5 bases). V was trimmed by 10 bases and J by 4 bases, leaving 16 bases between them. The CDR3 has 13 residues. The germline V gene has CDR1 MNHEY and CDR2 SVGAGI.

The chain uses TRBV15 and TRBJ1-1; tentative D call: TRBD1 (5 bases). Deletions cut 0 bases from V and 4 bases from J, with 12 bases between. The CDR3 contains 15 residues. CDR1 is LNHNV, CDR2 YYDKDF, per germline (reference sequence). The CDR3 is CATSRDQGPGTEAFF. In nucleotides, the CDR3 is TGTGCCACCAGCAGAGATCAGGGCCCAGGCACTGAAGCTTTCTTT.

The chain combines TRBV5-8 with TRBJ2-3; D is possibly TRBD2 (7 bases). The CDR3 has 15 residues. CDR1 and CDR2 (germline): SGHTS, YDEGEE. The V and J ends lost 4 bases and 6 bases respectively, with 18 bases between them. The CDR3 region is CASSDARGARDTQYF. CDR3 coding DNA: TGTGCCAGCAGCGACGCACGGGGGGCGCGGGATACGCAGTATTTT.

CDR3: CASSFQDRVYGYTF. The CDR3, as DNA: TGTGCCAGCAGTTTCCAAGACAGGGTATATGGCTACACCTTC. This chain connects TRBV28 to TRBJ1-2; TRBD1 aligns across 7 bases. Germline CDR1 is MDHEN and CDR2 is SYDVKM. The CDR3 contains 14 residues. The ends lost 3 bases at V and 5 bases at J; junction bases unmatched: 6.

The J gene is TRBJ1-5, the V gene TRBV3-1 (or the pseudogene TRBV3-2), with 7 positions matching TRBD1. J lost 6 bases, V lost 3 bases, and 20 bases had no gene match. Per the germline V gene, CDR1 is LGHDT and CDR2 is YNNKEL (reference sequence). This CDR3 has 19 amino acids. The CDR3, as DNA: TGTGCCAGCAGCCACACAAAGGGCGGTACACAGGGGTTCGGTCAGCCCCAGCATTTT. Its translation: CASSHTKGGTQGFGQPQHF.

This clone appeared once. This chain uses TRBV9 with TRBJ1-5, with TRBD1 matching 7 bases. The CDR3 totals 15 residues. Germline V gene sequence: CDR1 SGDLS, CDR2 YYNGEE. V lost 4 bases, J lost 0 bases, and 4 bases stayed unmatched. Written as DNA, the CDR3 is TGTGCCAGCAGCCCACAGGGGTTTAGCAATCAGCCCCAGCATTTT. This encodes CASSPQGFSNQPQHF.

This rearrangement joins TRBV6-1 to TRBJ1-6; 8 nucleotides align to TRBD1. Germline values: CDR1 MNHNS, CDR2 SASEGT. The CDR3 consists of 16 residues. V lost 3 bases, J lost 9 bases, and 10 bases stayed unmatched. CDR3 sequence: CASSEIKTGVFSPLHF. CDR3 DNA: TGTGCCAGCAGTGAGATAAAGACAGGGGTGTTTTCACCCCTCCACTTT.

This clone was observed many times. V and J are TRBV11-2 and TRBJ2-7, with D possibly matching TRBD1 (6 bases). The CDR3 is made up of 14 amino acids. Deletions cut 4 bases from V and 3 bases from J, with 13 bases between. CDR1 and CDR2 from the germline V gene are SGHAT and FQNNGV. The CDR3 here is CASSSPGRGYEQYF. The CDR3 nucleotides read TGTGCCAGCAGCTCCCCTGGCAGGGGCTACGAGCAGTACTTC.